Presented here are 10 T cell receptor beta chains from one specimen sequenced in a study of cytomegalovirus exposure and HLA in healthy donors. In the PCR, 60 Vbeta and 13 Jbeta primers were used. Some clones are missing from TCRdb's copy, which holds only in-frame ones; the method was immunoSEQ multiplex PCR. The table includes 140,000 to 150,000 clones, around 75% detected once. Sequenced material: PBMCs. The receptors were gathered from a young man in good health and CMV-seronegative.

J is TRBJ1-6 and V is TRBV19; 9 nucleotides align to TRBD1. The CDR3 runs 17 residues. V was clipped by 2 bases and J by 8 bases; unmatched bases: 10. Germline CDR1 LNHDA, CDR2 SQIVND (reference sequence). Here the CDR3 reads CASSISTGGTRDSPLHF. CDR3 sequence (DNA): TGTGCCAGTAGTATATCTACAGGGGGCACTAGGGATTCACCCCTCCACTTT.

V gene TRBV2 combines with J gene TRBJ2-1; 7 bases agree with TRBD2. The V gene's germline CDR1 is SNHLY and CDR2 FYNNEI. The ends lost 2 bases at V and 10 bases at J; junction bases unmatched: 8. The CDR3 runs to 14 residues. CDR3: CASSERRESGEQFF. CDR3 DNA sequence: TGTGCCAGCAGTGAACGGCGGGAGTCAGGAGAGCAGTTCTTC. Filled out from reference TRBV2 and TRBJ2-1, the complete variable domain reads EPEVTQTPSHQVTQMGQEVILRCVPISNHLYFYWYRQILGQKVEFLVSFYNNEISEKSEIFDDQFSVERPDGSNFTLKIRSTKLEDSAMYFCASSERRESGEQFFGPGTRLTVL.

The rearrangement links TRBV4-2 to TRBJ1-4; 7 nucleotides match TRBD1. The CDR3 covers 16 residues. J gave up 4 bases and V 1 base, and 6 bases lay outside the gene matches. Germline-derived CDR1 and CDR2 are LGHNA and YNFKEQ. The CDR3 spells CASSQGGNRGNEKLFF. The CDR3 coding sequence is TGTGCCAGCAGCCAAGGGGGGAACAGGGGTAATGAAAAACTGTTTTTT.

The genes are TRBV19 and TRBJ2-5; 9 bases map to TRBD1. The J call may be wrong; the DNA end is better matched by TRBJ2-7. Germline assignment: CDR1 LNHDA and CDR2 SQIVND (reference sequence). This CDR3 has 15 amino acids. The CDR3 is CASSIKGQGHYEQYF. CDR3 nucleotide sequence: TGTGCCAGTAGTATAAAGGGACAGGGACATTACGAGCAGTACTTC.

J is TRBJ1-2 and V is TRBV28, with a weak D call TRBD1 (5 bases). Trimming pared 3 bases from V and 10 bases from J, leaving 15 bases between. CDR1 and CDR2 (germline): MDHEN, SYDVKM. The CDR3 extends over 13 amino acids. In DNA, the CDR3 is TGTGCCAGCAGTTTGCCCTCTTGGGGGGACTACACCTTC. Translation: CASSLPSWGDYTF.

This sequence joins TRBV11-3 and TRBJ2-1, with 9 bases matching TRBD2. Germline lookup yields CDR1 SGHNT and CDR2 YENEEA. Unmatched junction bases numbered 11, after V lost 2 bases and J lost 3 bases. The CDR3 contains 18 residues. The CDR3 loop is CASSLYSPASGIYNEQFF. DNA of the CDR3: TGTGCCAGCAGCTTATATTCCCCCGCTAGCGGGATCTACAATGAGCAGTTCTTC.

The V gene is TRBV14, the J gene TRBJ2-5; weak D call: TRBD1 (5 bases). The germline gives CDR1 SGHDN, CDR2 FVKESK. The CDR3 sequence is 14 residues long. Deletions cut 4 bases from V and 3 bases from J, with 12 bases between. The DNA for the CDR3 is TGTGCCAGCAGCCGGAGTGGGGCCGAAGAGACCCAGTACTTC. It is translated as CASSRSGAEETQYF.

The chain joins TRBV19 to TRBJ2-2; 7 bases line up with TRBD1. Trimming at V came to 3 bases and at J to 1 base, leaving 8 bases not matched to a gene. Germline-derived CDR1 and CDR2 are LNHDA and SQIVND (reference sequence). The CDR3 runs 17 residues. CDR3 DNA sequence: TGTGCCAGTAGTATCCGACAAGGGGGCCGGAACACCGGGGAGCTGTTTTTT. Amino acids: CASSIRQGGRNTGELFF.

This clone was counted once. The chain joins TRBV10-2 to TRBJ1-2, with D maybe TRBD1 (5 bases). This CDR3 spans 13 amino acids. From germline, CDR1 is WSHSY and CDR2 SAAADI. V lost 2 bases and J lost 7, with 11 bases in between. As DNA, the CDR3 is TGCGCCAGCAGTGAGGGGCAGGGTGGTGGCTACACCTTC. Amino acids: CASSEGQGGGYTF.

This clone was detected once. As DNA, the CDR3 is TGTGCCAGCAGGTACACAGATACGCAGTATTTT. Translation: CASRYTDTQYF. The chain links TRBV6-5 to TRBJ2-3, with unresolved D. Germline CDR1 and CDR2: MNHEY and SVGAGI. The CDR3 covers 11 residues. V gave up 6 bases and J gave up 2 bases, with 3 bases separating them.